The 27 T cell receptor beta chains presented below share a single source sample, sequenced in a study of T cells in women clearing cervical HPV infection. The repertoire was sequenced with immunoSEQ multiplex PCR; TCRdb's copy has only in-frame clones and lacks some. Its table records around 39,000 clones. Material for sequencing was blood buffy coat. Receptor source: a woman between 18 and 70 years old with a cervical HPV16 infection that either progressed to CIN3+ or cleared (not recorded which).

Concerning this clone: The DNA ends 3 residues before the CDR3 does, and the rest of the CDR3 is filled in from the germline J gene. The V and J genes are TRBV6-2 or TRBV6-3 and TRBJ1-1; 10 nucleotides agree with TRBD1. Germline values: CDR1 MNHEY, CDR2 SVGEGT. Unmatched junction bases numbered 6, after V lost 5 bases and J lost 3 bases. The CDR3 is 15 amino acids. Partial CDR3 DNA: TGTGCCAGCAGTGACACCGGGACAGGGGACACTGAA. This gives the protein CASSDTGTGDTE. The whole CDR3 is CASSDTGTGDTEAFF.

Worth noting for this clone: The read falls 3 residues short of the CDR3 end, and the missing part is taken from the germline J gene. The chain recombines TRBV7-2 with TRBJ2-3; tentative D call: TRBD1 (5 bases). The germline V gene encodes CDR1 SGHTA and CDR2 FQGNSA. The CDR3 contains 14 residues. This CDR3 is CASSLGQRQETQYF. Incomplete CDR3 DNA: TGTGCCAGCAGCTTAGGACAGCGACAAGAGACG. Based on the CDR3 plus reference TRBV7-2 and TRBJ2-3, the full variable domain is GAGVSQSPSNKVTEKGKDVELRCDPISGHTALYWYRQSLGQGLEFLIYFQGNSAPDKSGLPSDRFSAERTGGSVSTLTIQRTQQEDSAVYLCASSLGQRQETQYFGPGTRLTVL.

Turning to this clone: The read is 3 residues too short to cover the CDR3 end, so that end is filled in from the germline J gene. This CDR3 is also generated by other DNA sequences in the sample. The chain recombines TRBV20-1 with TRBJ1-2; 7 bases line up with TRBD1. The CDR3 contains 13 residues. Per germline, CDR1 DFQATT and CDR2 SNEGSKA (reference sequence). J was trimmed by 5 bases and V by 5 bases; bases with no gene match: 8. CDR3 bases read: TGCAGTGCTCTGACCACAGGGGTATATGGC. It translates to CSALTTGVYG. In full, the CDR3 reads CSALTTGVYGYTF.

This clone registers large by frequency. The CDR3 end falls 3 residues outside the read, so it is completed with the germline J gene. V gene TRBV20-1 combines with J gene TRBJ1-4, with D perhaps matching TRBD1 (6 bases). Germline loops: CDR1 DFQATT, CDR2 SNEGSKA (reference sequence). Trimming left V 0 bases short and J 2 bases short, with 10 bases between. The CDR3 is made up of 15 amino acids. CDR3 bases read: TGCAGTGCTAGAGAGGGGGCAGGGACTAATGAAAAA. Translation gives CSAREGAGTNEK. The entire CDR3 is CSAREGAGTNEKLFF.

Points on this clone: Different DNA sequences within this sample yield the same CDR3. The CDR3 DNA, read in part, is TGTGCCAGCAAGGGGGTAAGGGCGAACACCGGGGAG. Translated: CASKGVRANTGE. The entire CDR3 is CASKGVRANTGELFF. The chain recombines TRBV2 with TRBJ2-2; a possible D gene is TRBD1 (6 bases). Coverage ceases 3 residues before the CDR3 finishes, and the germline J gene fills in the end. Trimming cost V 7 bases and J 0 bases, with 12 bases left between them. The CDR3 runs 15 residues. Germline CDR1 and CDR2: SNHLY and FYNNEI.

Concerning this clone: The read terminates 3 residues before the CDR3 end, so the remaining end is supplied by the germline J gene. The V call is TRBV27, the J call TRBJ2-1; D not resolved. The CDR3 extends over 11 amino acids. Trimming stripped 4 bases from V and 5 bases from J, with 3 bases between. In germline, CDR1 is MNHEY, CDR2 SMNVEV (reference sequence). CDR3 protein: CASSSNNEQFF. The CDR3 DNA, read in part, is TGTGCCAGCAGTTCCAACAATGAG.

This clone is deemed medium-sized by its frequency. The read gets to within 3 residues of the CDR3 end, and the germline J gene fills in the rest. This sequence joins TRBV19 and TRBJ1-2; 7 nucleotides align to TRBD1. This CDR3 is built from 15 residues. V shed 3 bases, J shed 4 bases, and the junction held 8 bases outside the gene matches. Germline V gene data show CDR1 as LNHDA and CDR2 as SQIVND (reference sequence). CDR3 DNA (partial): TGTGCCAGTAGTATGGACCGCCGGGACAGCTATGGC. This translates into CASSMDRRDSYG. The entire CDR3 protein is CASSMDRRDSYGYTF. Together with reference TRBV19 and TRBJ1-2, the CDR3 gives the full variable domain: DGGITQSPKYLFRKEGQNVTLSCEQNLNHDAMYWYRQDPGQGLRLIYYSQIVNDFQKGDIAEGYSVSREKKESFPLTVTSAQKNPTAFYLCASSMDRRDSYGYTFGSGTRLTVV.

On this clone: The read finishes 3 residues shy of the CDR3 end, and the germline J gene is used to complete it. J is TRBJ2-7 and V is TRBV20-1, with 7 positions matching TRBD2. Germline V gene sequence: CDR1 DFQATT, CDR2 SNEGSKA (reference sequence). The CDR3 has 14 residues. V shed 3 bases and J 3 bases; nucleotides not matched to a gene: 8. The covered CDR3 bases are TGCAGTGCTAGTGGACTAGATGTGCTCTACGAG. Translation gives CSASGLDVLYE. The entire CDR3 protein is CSASGLDVLYEQYF.

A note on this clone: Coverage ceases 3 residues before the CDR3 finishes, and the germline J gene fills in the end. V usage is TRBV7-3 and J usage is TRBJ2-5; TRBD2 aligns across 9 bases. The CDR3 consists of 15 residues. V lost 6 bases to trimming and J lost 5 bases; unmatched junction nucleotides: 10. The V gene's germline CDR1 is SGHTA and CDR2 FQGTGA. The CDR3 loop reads CASSSSGTWGETQYF. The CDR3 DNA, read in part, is TGTGCCAGCAGTTCTAGCGGGACATGGGGGGAGACC.

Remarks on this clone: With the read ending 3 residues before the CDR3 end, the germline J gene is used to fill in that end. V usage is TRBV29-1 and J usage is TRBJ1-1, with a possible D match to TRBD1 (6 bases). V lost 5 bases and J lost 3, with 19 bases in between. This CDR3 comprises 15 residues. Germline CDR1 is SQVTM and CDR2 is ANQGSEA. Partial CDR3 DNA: TGCAGCGTTTTTGGGACATGGTTGGCGCACACTGAA. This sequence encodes CSVFGTWLAHTE. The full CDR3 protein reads CSVFGTWLAHTEAFF.

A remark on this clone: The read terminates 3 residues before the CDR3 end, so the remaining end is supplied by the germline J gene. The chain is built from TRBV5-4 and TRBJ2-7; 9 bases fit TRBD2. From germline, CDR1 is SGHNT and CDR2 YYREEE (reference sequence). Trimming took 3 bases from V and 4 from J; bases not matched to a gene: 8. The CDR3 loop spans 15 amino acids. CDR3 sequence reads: CASSSRGLAHYEQYF. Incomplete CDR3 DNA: TGTGCCAGCAGCTCCCGGGGACTAGCCCATTACGAG.

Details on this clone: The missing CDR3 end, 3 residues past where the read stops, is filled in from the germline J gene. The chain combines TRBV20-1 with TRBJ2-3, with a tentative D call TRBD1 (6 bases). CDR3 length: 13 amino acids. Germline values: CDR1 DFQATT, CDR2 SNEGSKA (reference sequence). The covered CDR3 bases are TGCAGTGCTATTTACCGACAGGAGGAGACG. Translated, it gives CSAIYRQEET. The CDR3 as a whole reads CSAIYRQEETQYF.

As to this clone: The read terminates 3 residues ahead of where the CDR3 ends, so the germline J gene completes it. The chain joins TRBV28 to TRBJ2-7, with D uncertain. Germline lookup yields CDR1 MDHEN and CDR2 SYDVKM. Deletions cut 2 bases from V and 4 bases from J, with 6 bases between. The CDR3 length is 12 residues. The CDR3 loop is CASSLRQYEQYF. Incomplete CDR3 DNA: TGTGCCAGCAGTTTAAGGCAGTACGAG.

The sequenced part of the CDR3 DNA is TGTGCCAGCTCACGTCCAACTGAGAATTCACCC. Encoded protein: CASSRPTENSP. The entire CDR3 is CASSRPTENSPLHF. This chain links TRBV18 with TRBJ1-6, with D hard to call. The read terminates 3 residues before the CDR3 end, so the remaining end is supplied by the germline J gene. Germline V gene sequence: CDR1 KGHSH, CDR2 LQKENI. The V and J ends lost 4 bases and 7 bases respectively, with 11 bases between them. The CDR3 has 14 amino acids.

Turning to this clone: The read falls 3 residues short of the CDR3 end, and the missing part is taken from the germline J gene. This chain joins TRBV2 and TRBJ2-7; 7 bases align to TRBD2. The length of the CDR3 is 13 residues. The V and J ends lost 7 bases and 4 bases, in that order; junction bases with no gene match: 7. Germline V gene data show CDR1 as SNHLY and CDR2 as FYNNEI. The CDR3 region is CASTASGSYEQYF. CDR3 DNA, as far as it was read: TGTGCCAGCACGGCTAGCGGAAGTTACGAG.

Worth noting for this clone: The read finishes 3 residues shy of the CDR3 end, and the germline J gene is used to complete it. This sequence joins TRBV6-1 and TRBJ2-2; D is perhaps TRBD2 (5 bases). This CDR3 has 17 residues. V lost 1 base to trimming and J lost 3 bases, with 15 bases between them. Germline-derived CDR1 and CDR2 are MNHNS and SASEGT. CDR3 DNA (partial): TGTGCCAGCAGTGAAGGGACTCAGGAGGCGGACACCGGGGAG. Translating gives CASSEGTQEADTGE. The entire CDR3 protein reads CASSEGTQEADTGELFF.

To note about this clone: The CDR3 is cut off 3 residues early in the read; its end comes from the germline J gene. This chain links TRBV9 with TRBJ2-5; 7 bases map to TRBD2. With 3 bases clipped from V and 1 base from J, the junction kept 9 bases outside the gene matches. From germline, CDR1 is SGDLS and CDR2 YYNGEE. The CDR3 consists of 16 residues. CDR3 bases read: TGTGCCAGCAGCGACCCCGGGGGAGGGCTCCAAGAGACC. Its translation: CASSDPGGGLQET. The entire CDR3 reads CASSDPGGGLQETQYF.

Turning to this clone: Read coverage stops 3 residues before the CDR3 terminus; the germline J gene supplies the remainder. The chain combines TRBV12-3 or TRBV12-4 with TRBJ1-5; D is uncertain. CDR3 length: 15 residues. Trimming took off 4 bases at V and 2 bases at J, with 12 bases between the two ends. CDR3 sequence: CASSSTPGGNQPQHF. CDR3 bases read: TGTGCCAGCAGTTCTACCCCAGGTGGCAATCAGCCC.

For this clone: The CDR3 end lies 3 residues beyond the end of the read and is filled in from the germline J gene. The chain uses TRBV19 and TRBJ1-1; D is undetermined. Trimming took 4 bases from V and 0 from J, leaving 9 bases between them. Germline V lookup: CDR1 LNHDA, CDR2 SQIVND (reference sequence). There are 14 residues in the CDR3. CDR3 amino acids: CASSRADLNTEAFF. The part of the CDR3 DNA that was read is TGTGCCAGTAGTAGGGCAGACCTGAACACTGAA.

The sequenced CDR3 bases are TGTGCCAGCAGCTTAGGGGCCCATACCGAAGATACG. The encoded protein is CASSLGAHTEDT. The full-length CDR3 reads as CASSLGAHTEDTQYF. The rearrangement uses TRBV7-9 and TRBJ2-3; D not resolved. The read terminates 3 residues before the CDR3 end, so the remaining end is supplied by the germline J gene. CDR3 length: 15 amino acids. Germline CDR1 SEHNR, CDR2 FQNEAQ (reference sequence). V was trimmed by 1 base and J by 5 bases, leaving 13 bases between them.

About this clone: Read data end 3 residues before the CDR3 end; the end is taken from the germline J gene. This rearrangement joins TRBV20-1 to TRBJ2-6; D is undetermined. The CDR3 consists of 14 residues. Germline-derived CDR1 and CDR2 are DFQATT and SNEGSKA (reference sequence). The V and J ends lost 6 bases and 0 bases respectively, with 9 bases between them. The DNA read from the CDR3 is TGCAGTGCCAAGGCCCACTCTGGGGCCAACGTC. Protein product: CSAKAHSGANV. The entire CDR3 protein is CSAKAHSGANVLTF.

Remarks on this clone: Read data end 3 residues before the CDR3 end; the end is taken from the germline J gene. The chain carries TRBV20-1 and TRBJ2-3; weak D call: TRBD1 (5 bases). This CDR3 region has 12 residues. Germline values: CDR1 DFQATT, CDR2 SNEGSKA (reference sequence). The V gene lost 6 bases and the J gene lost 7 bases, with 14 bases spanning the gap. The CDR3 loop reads CSATDRIYTQYF. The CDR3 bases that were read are TGCAGTGCAACCGACAGAATCTATACG.

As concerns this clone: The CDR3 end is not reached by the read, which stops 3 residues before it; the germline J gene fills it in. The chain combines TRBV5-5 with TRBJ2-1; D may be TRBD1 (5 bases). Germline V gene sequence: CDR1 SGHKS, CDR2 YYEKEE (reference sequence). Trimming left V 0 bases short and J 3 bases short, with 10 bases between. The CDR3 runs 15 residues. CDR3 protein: CASSLAGQGYNEQFF. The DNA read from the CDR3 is TGTGCCAGCAGCTTGGCAGGGCAGGGCTACAATGAG.

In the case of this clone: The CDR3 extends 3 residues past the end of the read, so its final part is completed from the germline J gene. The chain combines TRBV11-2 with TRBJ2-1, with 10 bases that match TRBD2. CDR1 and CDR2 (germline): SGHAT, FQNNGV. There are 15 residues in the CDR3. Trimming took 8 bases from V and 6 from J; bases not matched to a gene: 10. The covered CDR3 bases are TGTGCCAGCCAACCGGGGACTAGCGAAGCCAATGAG. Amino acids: CASQPGTSEANE. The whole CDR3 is CASQPGTSEANEQFF.

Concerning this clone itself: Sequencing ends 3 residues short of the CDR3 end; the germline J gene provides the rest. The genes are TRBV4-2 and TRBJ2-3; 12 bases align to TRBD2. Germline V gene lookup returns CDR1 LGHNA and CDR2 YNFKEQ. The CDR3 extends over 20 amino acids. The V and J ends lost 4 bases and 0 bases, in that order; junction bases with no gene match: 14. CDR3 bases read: TGTGCCAGCAGCCTCCAACCACCGAGACTAGCGGGAGTAAGCACAGATACG. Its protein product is CASSLQPPRLAGVSTDT. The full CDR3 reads CASSLQPPRLAGVSTDTQYF.

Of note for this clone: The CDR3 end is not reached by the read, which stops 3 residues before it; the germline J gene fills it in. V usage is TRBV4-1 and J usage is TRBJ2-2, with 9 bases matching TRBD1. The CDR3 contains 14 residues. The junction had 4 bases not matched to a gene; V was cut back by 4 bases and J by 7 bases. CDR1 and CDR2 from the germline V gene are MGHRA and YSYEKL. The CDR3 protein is CASSRGQGHGELFF. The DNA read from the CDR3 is TGCGCCAGCAGCCGGGGACAGGGTCACGGGGAG.

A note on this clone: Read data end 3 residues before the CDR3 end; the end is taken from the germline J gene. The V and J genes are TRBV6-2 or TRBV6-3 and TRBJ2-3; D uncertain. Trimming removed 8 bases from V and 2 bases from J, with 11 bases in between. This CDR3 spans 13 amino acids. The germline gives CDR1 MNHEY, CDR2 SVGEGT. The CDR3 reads CASGDFFTDTQYF. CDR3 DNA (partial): TGTGCCAGCGGCGACTTTTTCACAGATACG.